The present T cell receptor beta chain was sequenced within a study of T-cell reconstitution after alpha-beta-depleted transplantation in children. The TCRbeta library was prepared with unique molecular identifiers. TCRdb called the PCR reads again in MiXCR, with one record for every CDR3 protein. Among around 180,000 distinct CDR3 sequences listed, 11% were seen once. Findings and caveats of the study: After transplant, at about two months, alpha-beta T cells were reportedly derived from several hundred expanded graft clones.

Germline CDR1 is LGHNA and CDR2 is YNFKEQ. V was pared by 4 bases and J by 4 bases, with 21 bases between. The CDR3 is 17 residues long. This clonotype appeared many times. The antigen is unknown. The chain recombines TRBV4-2 with TRBJ2-3, with a possible D match to TRBD2 (6 bases). The clonotype comes from a boy between 2 and 10 years old with acute myeloid leukemia, due to receive a stem cell transplant. Sequenced material: PBMCs, taken before TCRalphabeta/CD19-depleted stem cell transplant. CDR3: CASSPLGSRGSPDTQYF. The CDR3 DNA reads TGTGCCAGCAGCCCCTTAGGGAGTCGGGGGTCCCCAGATACGCAGTATTTT.